The rows below give T cell receptor beta chains drawn from one sample of a study of cytomegalovirus exposure and HLA in healthy donors. Clones were sequenced by immunoSEQ multiplex PCR, and TCRdb holds only the in-frame ones, with some missing. Of approximately 160,000 clones in the sample, 64% were seen once. Sequenced material: PBMCs. The origin of the receptors is a woman in her 30s in good health and CMV-seropositive. CDR3s include the opening cysteine and the closing phenylalanine or tryptophan. A D gene is named only where the DNA matches it firmly. Where a row states a size, it is once, few, many or the class of an expanded clone; other rows omit it.

d_gene | abundance | j_gene | v_gene | len | CDR3aa | CDR3nt
- | - | TRBJ1-1 | TRBV7-6 | 16 | CASSLVSRGVDTEAFF | TGTGCCAGCAGCTTAGTATCTCGGGGAGTTGACACTGAAGCTTTCTTT
TRBD1 | - | TRBJ1-2 | TRBV5-4 | 15 | CASSLDRGLNYGYTF | TGTGCCAGCAGCCTCGACAGGGGCCTTAACTATGGCTACACCTTC
- | - | TRBJ1-1 | TRBV28 | 19 | CASDPIRRDRRNEDTEAFF | TGTGCCAGCGACCCGATCCGAAGAGACAGGCGAAATGAAGACACTGAAGCTTTCTTT
TRBD1 | - | TRBJ1-2 | TRBV29-1 | 12 | CSVVQGAGGYTF | TGCAGCGTTGTCCAGGGGGCCGGGGGCTACACCTTC
- | - | TRBJ2-2 | TRBV7-2 | 15 | CASSLGGAGAGELFF | TGTGCCAGCAGCCTAGGCGGGGCAGGCGCCGGGGAGCTGTTTTTT
TRBD1 | - | TRBJ2-7 | TRBV11-2 | 14 | CASSRDRGSYEQYF | TGTGCCAGCAGCCGGGACAGGGGCTCCTACGAGCAGTACTTC
TRBD2 | - | TRBJ2-1 | TRBV30 | 16 | CAFPTGSAGAGNEQFF | TGTGCCTTCCCGACCGGTTCAGCGGGAGCGGGAAATGAGCAGTTCTTC
- | - | TRBJ2-4 | TRBV5-6 | 14 | CASSLYGAKNIQYF | TGTGCCAGCAGCTTGTACGGAGCCAAAAACATTCAGTACTTC
- | - | TRBJ2-2 | TRBV18 | 18 | CASSPPIPQDRNTGELFF | TGTGCCAGCTCACCACCCATACCCCAAGACAGGAACACCGGGGAGCTGTTTTTT
TRBD2 | few | TRBJ2-1 | TRBV11-2 | 16 | CASSPRTSGSYNEQFF | TGTGCCAGCAGCCCGAGGACTAGCGGATCCTACAATGAGCAGTTCTTC
- | - | TRBJ1-5 | TRBV5-1 | 14 | CASSLDEGGQPQHF | TGCGCCAGCAGCTTGGACGAGGGCGGTCAGCCCCAGCATTTT
- | - | TRBJ1-3 | TRBV27 | 14 | CASSLSTQGNTIYF | TGTGCCAGCAGTTTATCTACACAAGGAAACACCATATATTTT
- | few | TRBJ2-7 | TRBV11-2 | 14 | CASSLRDLSYEQYF | TGTGCCAGCAGCTTAAGGGACTTATCCTACGAGCAGTACTTC
- | - | TRBJ2-7 | TRBV21-1 | 10 | CASSTAKQYF | TGTGCCAGCAGCACCGCGAAGCAGTACTTC
- | few | TRBJ1-4 | TRBV5-1 | 16 | CASSTLSPATNEKLFF | TGCGCCAGCAGCACCCTATCTCCGGCAACTAATGAAAAACTGTTTTTT
- | - | TRBJ1-1 | TRBV30 | 12 | CAWRGGNTEAFF | TGTGCCTGGAGAGGGGGTAACACTGAAGCTTTCTTT
- | - | TRBJ1-2 | TRBV9 | 12 | CASSADSYGYTF | TGTGCCAGCAGCGCCGACAGCTATGGCTACACCTTC
- | - | TRBJ2-7 | TRBV19 | 14 | CSSSQALAGNEQYF | TGTTCCAGTAGTCAGGCCCTCGCTGGCAACGAGCAGTACTTC
- | - | TRBJ2-7 | TRBV5-1 | 14 | CASSFIGLDYEQYF | TGCGCCAGCAGCTTCATTGGGCTCGACTACGAGCAGTACTTC
- | few | TRBJ2-5 | TRBV5-6 | 15 | CASSLVAAGRETQYF | TGTGCCAGCAGCTTGGTAGCAGCTGGGAGGGAGACCCAGTACTTC
- | - | TRBJ2-7 | TRBV6-6 | 13 | CASSPNSLGGQYF | TGTGCCAGCAGTCCTAATTCACTCGGGGGGCAGTACTTC
TRBD1 | - | TRBJ1-2 | TRBV15 | 16 | CATSRPGTVNNYGYTF | TGTGCCACCAGCAGACCCGGGACAGTGAATAACTATGGCTACACCTTC
- | - | TRBJ1-4 | TRBV4-2 | 15 | CASSQDTTGREKLFF | TGTGCCAGCAGCCAAGATACTACAGGGAGAGAAAAACTGTTTTTT
- | few | TRBJ2-2 | TRBV7-2 | 16 | CASSRDWTVRAGELFF | TGTGCCAGCAGCCGAGATTGGACAGTAAGGGCCGGGGAGCTGTTTTTT
TRBD1 | - | TRBJ2-6 | TRBV9 | 17 | CASSARDRGPGANVLTF | TGTGCCAGCAGCGCCCGGGACAGGGGGCCTGGGGCCAACGTCCTGACTTTC
- | - | TRBJ2-7 | TRBV11-3 | 13 | CASSLYPLEEQYF | TGTGCCAGCAGCTTGTACCCTCTTGAGGAGCAGTACTTC
TRBD1 | - | TRBJ1-2 | TRBV7-9 | 13 | CASSRTGNYGYTF | TGTGCCAGCAGCCGGACAGGGAACTATGGCTACACCTTC
TRBD2 | - | TRBJ2-1 | TRBV7-2 | 16 | CASHSGASGGYNEQFF | TGTGCCAGCCACTCGGGGGCTAGCGGGGGGTACAATGAGCAGTTCTTC
TRBD1 | few | TRBJ1-2 | TRBV27 | 15 | CASSLTGVANYGYTF | TGTGCCAGCAGTTTAACAGGGGTGGCTAACTATGGCTACACCTTC
- | few | TRBJ1-1 | TRBV7-9 | 12 | CASSPAGWEAFF | TGTGCCAGCAGCCCTGCGGGCTGGGAAGCTTTCTTT
TRBD2 | - | TRBJ2-7 | TRBV5-1 | 14 | CASSRQAGGGEQYF | TGCGCCAGCAGCCGCCAAGCGGGAGGGGGCGAGCAGTACTTC
TRBD1 | - | TRBJ2-4 | TRBV5-1 | 14 | CASSLDRGKNIQYF | TGCGCCAGCAGCTTGGACAGGGGTAAAAACATTCAGTACTTC